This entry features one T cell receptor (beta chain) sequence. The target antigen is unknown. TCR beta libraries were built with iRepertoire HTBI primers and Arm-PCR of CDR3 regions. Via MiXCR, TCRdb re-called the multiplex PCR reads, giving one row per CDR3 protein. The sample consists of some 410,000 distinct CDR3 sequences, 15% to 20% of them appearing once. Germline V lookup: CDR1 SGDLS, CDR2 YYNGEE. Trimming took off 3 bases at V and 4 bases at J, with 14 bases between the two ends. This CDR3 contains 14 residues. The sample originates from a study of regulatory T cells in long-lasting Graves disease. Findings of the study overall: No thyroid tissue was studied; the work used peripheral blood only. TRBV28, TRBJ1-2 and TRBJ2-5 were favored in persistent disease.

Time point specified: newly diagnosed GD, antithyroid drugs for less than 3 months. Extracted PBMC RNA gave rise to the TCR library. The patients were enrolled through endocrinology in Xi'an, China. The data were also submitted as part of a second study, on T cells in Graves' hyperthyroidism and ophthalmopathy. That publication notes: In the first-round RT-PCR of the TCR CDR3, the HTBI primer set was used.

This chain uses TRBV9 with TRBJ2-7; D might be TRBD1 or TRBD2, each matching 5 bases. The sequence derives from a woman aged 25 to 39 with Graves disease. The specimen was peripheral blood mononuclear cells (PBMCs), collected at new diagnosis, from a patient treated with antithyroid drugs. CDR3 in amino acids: CASSAGSGTYEQYF. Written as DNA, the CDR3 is TGTGCCAGCAGCGCCGGGTCGGGGACGTACGAGCAGTACTTC.